This TCR beta chain was found in a study of technical replicates of blood from several donors. The protocol was immunoSEQ multiplex PCR, while the TCRdb copy is restricted to in-frame clones and leaves out a portion. The table records approximately 70,000 clones, roughly 97% of them present only once. The CDR3 consists of 13 residues. V trimming: 4 bases; J trimming: 2 bases; junction bases outside the gene matches: 2. Germline assignment: CDR1 GTSNPN and CDR2 SVGIG (reference sequence). This sequence joins TRBV30 and TRBJ2-1, with 7 positions matching TRBD1. The specimen sequenced was T cells isolated from PBMCs. The TCR was taken from a human donor in good health. The CDR3: CAWIDRAYNEQFF. The DNA of the CDR3 is TGTGCCTGGATCGACAGGGCCTACAATGAGCAGTTCTTC.